One sample yielded the 23 T cell receptor beta chains listed below, sequenced in a study of cytomegalovirus exposure and HLA in healthy donors. The primer mix had 60 Vbeta and 13 Jbeta primers. Measured with immunoSEQ multiplex PCR; TCRdb has only the in-frame clones, and not every one. The sample shows some 130,000 clones, roughly 88% of them seen only once. Sequenced material: PBMCs. Receptors originate from a boy aged 5-17 years in good health and CMV-seronegative.

This clone was found a few times. The chain uses TRBV5-6 and TRBJ2-7; a possible D gene is TRBD1 (6 bases). Germline CDR1 reads SGHDT; CDR2 reads YYEEEE. Trimming took 4 bases from V and 2 from J, leaving 13 bases between them. The CDR3 consists of 14 residues. This CDR3 is CASSHGQTPYEQYF. CDR3 nucleotide sequence: TGTGCCAGCAGCCACGGACAGACCCCCTACGAGCAGTACTTC.

Only one count was recorded for this clone. CDR3 in amino acids: CASSIGRAWSTEAFF. The CDR3, as DNA: TGTGCCAGTAGTATAGGCCGCGCCTGGAGCACTGAAGCTTTCTTT. This chain joins TRBV19 and TRBJ1-1, with unresolved D. The ends were cut back, 1 base at V and 4 bases at J, with 13 bases in the middle. The CDR3 is made up of 15 amino acids. Germline CDR1 and CDR2: LNHDA and SQIVND (reference sequence).

There are a few counts of this clone. The J gene is TRBJ1-4, the V gene TRBV6-5; D is perhaps TRBD1 (6 bases). The germline V gene encodes CDR1 MNHEY and CDR2 SVGAGI. Trimming shortened V by 8 bases and J by 0 bases, and 10 bases separated the two germline ends. This CDR3 has 14 amino acids. Here the CDR3 reads CASARTATNEKLFF. The CDR3, as DNA: TGTGCCAGCGCCCGGACAGCAACTAATGAAAAACTGTTTTTT.

The gene calls are TRBV11-1 and TRBJ1-1; D is ambiguous. The germline V and J ends were trimmed by 6 bases and 3 bases, with 11 bases remaining between them. The CDR3 length is 13 residues. Germline CDR1 SGHAT, CDR2 FQDESV (reference sequence). CDR3 sequence reads: CASSLSIYTEAFF. The CDR3 nucleotides are TGTGCCAGCAGTCTAAGCATTTACACTGAAGCTTTCTTT.

A word on this clone: The sample contains more than one DNA sequence encoding this CDR3. This chain joins TRBV9 and TRBJ1-1; D ambiguous. The ends were cut back, 0 bases at V and 0 bases at J, with 3 bases in the middle. Germline V gives CDR1 SGDLS, CDR2 YYNGEE. The CDR3 sequence is 13 residues long. This chain's CDR3 is CASSVDMNTEAFF. The DNA of the CDR3 is TGTGCCAGCAGCGTAGACATGAACACTGAAGCTTTCTTT.

V is TRBV11-2 and J is TRBJ1-2, with TRBD1 identical over 11 bases. Germline V lookup: CDR1 SGHAT, CDR2 FQNNGV. The CDR3 covers 15 residues. V shed 1 base, J shed 4 bases, and the junction held 2 bases outside the gene matches. The CDR3 sequence: CASSLGTGGGYGYTF. The CDR3 DNA reads as TGTGCCAGCAGCTTAGGGACAGGGGGCGGCTATGGCTACACCTTC.

The chain has TRBV11-2 and TRBJ2-7; tentative D call: TRBD2 (6 bases). Trimming pared 1 base from V and 3 bases from J, leaving 7 bases between. The germline V gene encodes CDR1 SGHAT and CDR2 FQNNGV. This CDR3 has 13 residues. The CDR3 DNA reads as TGTGCCAGCAGCTTAGGCGGGGACTACGAGCAGTACTTC. This translates into CASSLGGDYEQYF.

Written as DNA, the CDR3 is TGCAGCGTTGCGGGTATTTTAAACACTGAAGCTTTCTTT. As protein: CSVAGILNTEAFF. The chain employs TRBV29-1 and TRBJ1-1; D uncertain. CDR3 size: 13 residues. V was shortened by 4 bases and J by 2 bases, with 11 bases between the two germline ends. CDR1 and CDR2 (germline): SQVTM, ANQGSEA.

This clone was observed once. The chain joins TRBV5-1 to TRBJ2-7, with TRBD1 as a possible D gene (6 bases). Trimming took 2 bases from V and 6 from J, leaving 15 bases between them. The CDR3 length is 14 residues. The germline V gene has CDR1 SGHRS and CDR2 YFSETQ. The CDR3 reads CASSFNYQGCEQYF. In DNA, the CDR3 is TGCGCCAGCAGCTTCAACTACCAGGGGTGCGAGCAGTACTTC.

The chain combines TRBV2 with TRBJ1-1, with unresolved D. Germline-derived CDR1 and CDR2 are SNHLY and FYNNEI. The ends were cut back, 6 bases at V and 0 bases at J, with 5 bases in the middle. The CDR3 sequence is 12 residues long. The CDR3 DNA reads TGTGCCAGCAGACTGATGAACACTGAAGCTTTCTTT. Amino acid sequence: CASRLMNTEAFF.

This clone has just a few counts. The chain is built from TRBV5-1 and TRBJ1-4; D not resolved. Germline CDR1 reads SGHRS; CDR2 reads YFSETQ. Between the trimmed V and J ends, which lost 1 base and 4 bases, there was a span of 8 bases. This CDR3 has 14 residues. The CDR3 coding sequence is TGCGCCAGCAGCTTGTCGGCAGGTAATGAAAAACTGTTTTTT. Translating it yields CASSLSAGNEKLFF.

The CDR3 DNA follows: TGTGCCAGCAGGGGCGGGATCAGACAAGAGACCCAGTACTTC. As protein: CASRGGIRQETQYF. The chain is built from TRBV2 and TRBJ2-5; D possibly corresponds to TRBD2 (6 bases). Trimming took 6 bases from V and 2 from J, leaving 13 bases between them. There are 14 residues in the CDR3. Germline V CDR1 and CDR2: SNHLY, FYNNEI.

The chain is built from TRBV18 and TRBJ1-2, with TRBD1 as a possible D gene (5 bases). The CDR3 covers 13 residues. Germline V CDR1 and CDR2: KGHSH, LQKENI. The V end lost 3 bases, the J end lost 3 bases, and 8 bases lay between the germline ends. This CDR3 reads CASSPGQDYGYTF. DNA for the CDR3: TGTGCCAGCTCACCCGGACAAGACTATGGCTACACCTTC. The full variable domain, with the rest looked up from reference TRBV18 and TRBJ1-2, is NAGVMQNPRHLVRRRGQEARLRCSPMKGHSHVYWYRQLPEEGLKFMVYLQKENIIDESGMPKERFSAEFPKEGPSILRIQQVVRGDSAAYFCASSPGQDYGYTFGSGTRLTVV.

The chain combines TRBV4-3 with TRBJ2-1, with 9 bases matching TRBD2. The CDR3 is made up of 17 amino acids. Per the germline V gene, CDR1 is LGHNA and CDR2 is YSLEER. Trimming cost V 0 bases and J 5 bases; bases outside gene matches: 8. CDR3 DNA: TGCGCCAGCAGCCAAGAGTTTCGGACTAGCGCACACAATGAGCAGTTCTTC. Protein sequence: CASSQEFRTSAHNEQFF.

CDR3 DNA: TGTGCCAGCAGAAACAGGGTTGTTGGGGTTGGTCAGCCCCAGCATTTT. Protein sequence: CASRNRVVGVGQPQHF. The gene calls are TRBV2 and TRBJ1-5; tentatively, D is TRBD1 (6 bases). Germline V CDR1 and CDR2: SNHLY, FYNNEI. The CDR3 is 16 residues long. V lost 6 bases, J lost 6 bases, and 21 bases lay in between. The whole variable domain, filled in from reference TRBV2 and TRBJ1-5, reads EPEVTQTPSHQVTQMGQEVILRCVPISNHLYFYWYRQILGQKVEFLVSFYNNEISEKSEIFDDQFSVERPDGSNFTLKIRSTKLEDSAMYFCASRNRVVGVGQPQHFGDGTRLSIL.

The V gene is TRBV5-1, the J gene TRBJ2-3; 13 nucleotides agree with TRBD2. The CDR3 extends over 17 amino acids. V gave up 3 bases and J gave up 5 bases; unmatched junction bases: 9. Germline V lookup: CDR1 SGHRS, CDR2 YFSETQ. CDR3 loop: CASSSTPLAGGKDTQYF. CDR3 nucleotides: TGCGCCAGCAGCTCCACCCCACTAGCGGGAGGGAAAGATACGCAGTATTTT.

V and J are TRBV5-6 and TRBJ2-2; 9 nucleotides align to TRBD1. Germline V CDR1 and CDR2: SGHDT, YYEEEE. The CDR3 consists of 17 residues. V was pared by 4 bases and J by 4 bases, with 11 bases of the junction left unmatched. CDR3 in DNA: TGTGCCAGCAGCACCGAATGGGGACAGGGAATCACCGGGGAGCTGTTTTTT. It translates to CASSTEWGQGITGELFF.

The chain uses TRBV9 and TRBJ2-1; D gene uncertain. The CDR3 spans 12 residues. Looked up from germline, CDR1 is SGDLS and CDR2 is YYNGEE. V lost 4 bases and J 7 bases, leaving 9 bases between the germline ends. The CDR3 sequence is CASSNSLNEQFF. CDR3 nucleotide sequence: TGTGCCAGCAGCAATTCCTTAAATGAGCAGTTCTTC.

V and J are TRBV30 and TRBJ2-7; 11 bases are a match to TRBD1. The CDR3 sequence is 14 residues long. Trimming cost V 4 bases and J 2 bases; bases outside gene matches: 4. The germline V gene encodes CDR1 GTSNPN and CDR2 SVGIG (reference sequence). The chain's CDR3 is CAWNSGQGAYEQYF. CDR3 in DNA: TGTGCCTGGAACTCGGGACAGGGGGCCTACGAGCAGTACTTC.

V usage is TRBV7-9 and J usage is TRBJ2-3; 7 nucleotides agree with TRBD2. Germline V CDR1 and CDR2: SEHNR, FQNEAQ (reference sequence). This CDR3 has 17 amino acids. The V gene end was trimmed by 4 bases and the J gene end by 0 bases; junction bases not matched to a gene: 10. CDR3 in DNA: TGTGCCAGCAGCTCAACGACTAGCAGCGGAAGCACAGATACGCAGTATTTT. This sequence encodes CASSSTTSSGSTDTQYF.

The chain carries TRBV7-2 and TRBJ1-1, with D uncertain. The CDR3 covers 15 residues. Germline CDR1 is SGHTA and CDR2 is FQGNSA. Trimming took off 1 base at V and 0 bases at J, with 9 bases between the two ends. The CDR3 DNA is TGTGCCAGCAGCTTAGGAGGGTACCTGAACACTGAAGCTTTCTTT. Its protein product is CASSLGGYLNTEAFF.

This clone was seen just once. V and J are TRBV30 and TRBJ2-1, with D possibly matching TRBD2 (7 bases). Germline V lookup: CDR1 GTSNPN, CDR2 SVGIG (reference sequence). The V end was cut by 5 bases, the J end by 4 bases, with 15 bases between. This CDR3 has 14 amino acids. The CDR3 nucleotides read TGTGCCTGGGCCATGGGGGGGCTGTACAATGAGCAGTTCTTC. Translation: CAWAMGGLYNEQFF.

This clone was recorded once. This chain links TRBV13 with TRBJ2-1, with TRBD2 matching over 11 bases. Germline values: CDR1 PRHDT, CDR2 FYEKMQ (reference sequence). This CDR3 has 15 amino acids. The J segment lost 9 bases and the V segment lost 6 bases, leaving 10 bases of the junction unmatched. The CDR3 protein is CASSSRLAGTLEQFF. In DNA, the CDR3 is TGTGCCAGCAGTTCCAGACTAGCGGGGACCCTTGAGCAGTTCTTC.